The next 25 T cell receptor beta chains were all read from a single sample in a study of cytomegalovirus exposure and HLA in healthy donors. Only in-frame clones appear in the TCRdb table, and some are missing; sequencing was by immunoSEQ multiplex PCR. The sample carries about 140,000 clones, approximately 86% recorded once. Material: PBMCs. All receptors derive from a young woman in good health and CMV-seropositive.

The V and J genes are TRBV27 and TRBJ2-7; the match to TRBD2 covers 7 bases. The CDR3 consists of 14 residues. J lost 4 bases, V lost 3 bases, and 6 bases had no gene match. Germline V gives CDR1 MNHEY, CDR2 SMNVEV (reference sequence). In DNA form, the CDR3 reads TGTGCCAGCAGTTTGGCCCCGGGGGGATACGAGCAGTACTTC. Translating it yields CASSLAPGGYEQYF.

This clone was picked up one time. The chain uses TRBV7-2 and TRBJ2-5, with TRBD2 matching over 7 bases. Germline assignment: CDR1 SGHTA and CDR2 FQGNSA. This CDR3 is 15 amino acids long. J lost 7 bases, V lost 4 bases, and 12 bases had no gene match. CDR3: CASSSLTSRRGTQYF. For the CDR3, the DNA is TGTGCCAGCAGCTCCCTGACTAGCCGCCGCGGGACCCAGTACTTC.

The genes are TRBV7-3 and TRBJ2-7, with D possibly being TRBD2 (6 bases). Trimming removed 5 bases from V and 2 bases from J, with 22 bases in between. The CDR3 contains 17 residues. Germline V gene lookup returns CDR1 SGHTA and CDR2 FQGTGA. CDR3 sequence reads: CASSHRARGRPPYEQYF. In DNA, the CDR3 is TGTGCCAGCAGCCATAGGGCGCGAGGGAGGCCGCCCTACGAGCAGTACTTC.

The V gene is TRBV7-6, the J gene TRBJ1-5, with D possibly being TRBD1 (5 bases). The CDR3 length is 15 residues. Trimming removed 5 bases from V and 4 bases from J, with 15 bases in between. Germline loops: CDR1 SGHVS, CDR2 FNYEAQ. The chain's CDR3 is CASSPRGGSNQPQHF. CDR3 coding DNA: TGTGCCAGCAGCCCCCGGGGGGGATCTAATCAGCCCCAGCATTTT.

As regards this clone: Distinct nucleotide sequences in the sample also encode this CDR3. V usage is TRBV7-3 and J usage is TRBJ2-5; 8 bases are shared with TRBD1. This CDR3 spans 13 amino acids. Trimming at V came to 5 bases and at J to 3 bases, leaving 2 bases not matched to a gene. Germline-derived CDR1 and CDR2 are SGHTA and FQGTGA. The CDR3 DNA follows: TGTGCCAGCAGCCTGGACAGGGAAGAGACCCAGTACTTC. Translated, it gives CASSLDREETQYF.

This clone showed up just once. The chain recombines TRBV7-9 with TRBJ1-5; maybe TRBD1 (6 bases). CDR1 and CDR2 (germline): SEHNR, FQNEAQ (reference sequence). The CDR3 has 15 residues. V dropped 5 bases and J dropped 3 bases, with 14 bases sitting between them. CDR3 bases: TGTGCCAGCAGCATCCAGGGGTTGACCAATCAGCCCCAGCATTTT. The encoded protein is CASSIQGLTNQPQHF.

The chain recombines TRBV4-1 with TRBJ2-1; D remains ambiguous. CDR3 length: 12 amino acids. The V end lost 0 bases, the J end lost 10 bases, and 7 bases lay between the germline ends. The germline V gene encodes CDR1 MGHRA and CDR2 YSYEKL. CDR3 sequence: CASSQEFSEQFF. The CDR3 nucleotides read TGCGCCAGCAGCCAAGAATTCTCCGAGCAGTTCTTC.

The chain carries TRBV6-5 and TRBJ2-7; 7 bases are shared with TRBD1. This CDR3 spans 13 amino acids. Germline V gene data show CDR1 as MNHEY and CDR2 as SVGAGI. V shed 6 bases and J 6 bases; nucleotides not matched to a gene: 8. The CDR3 DNA sequence: TGTGCCAGCAGACAAGAGGGGGCGGGCGAGCAGTACTTC. Residues: CASRQEGAGEQYF.

The J gene is TRBJ1-4, the V gene TRBV6-5, with D tentatively TRBD1 (5 bases). The CDR3 totals 15 residues. Per the germline V gene, CDR1 is MNHEY and CDR2 is SVGAGI. The V and J ends lost 0 bases and 6 bases respectively, with 11 bases between them. The CDR3 spells CASSYSAGRHEKLFF. The CDR3 region has the DNA TGTGCCAGCAGTTACTCTGCAGGGAGGCATGAAAAACTGTTTTTT.

The chain carries TRBV6-1 and TRBJ2-7; 8 nucleotides agree with TRBD1. V lost 7 bases to trimming and J lost 1 base; unmatched junction nucleotides: 6. Germline V gene data show CDR1 as MNHNS and CDR2 as SASEGT. This CDR3 comprises 14 residues. The CDR3 DNA sequence: TGTGCCAGCATACCAAGACAGGGGTCCTACGAGCAGTACTTC. As protein: CASIPRQGSYEQYF.

CDR3 amino acids: CASSQTSGETQYF. The CDR3 DNA sequence: TGCGCCAGCAGCCAAACTTCCGGAGAGACCCAGTACTTC. J is TRBJ2-5 and V is TRBV4-1; the D is unclear. Germline-derived CDR1 and CDR2 are MGHRA and YSYEKL. Trimming removed 2 bases at V and 4 bases at J, with 8 bases between. The CDR3 consists of 13 residues.

The chain joins TRBV7-8 to TRBJ1-5; D might be TRBD1 (5 bases). This CDR3 spans 15 amino acids. Between the trimmed V and J ends, which lost 5 bases and 7 bases, there was a span of 18 bases. Germline values: CDR1 SGHVS, CDR2 FQNEAQ. The CDR3 loop reads CASSPDILRAQPQHF. The CDR3, as DNA: TGTGCCAGCAGCCCTGATATCCTCAGGGCCCAGCCCCAGCATTTT.

V gene TRBV4-2 combines with J gene TRBJ2-5, with 9 bases identical to TRBD2. J lost 4 bases, V lost 0 bases, and 6 bases had no gene match. The V gene's germline CDR1 is LGHNA and CDR2 YNFKEQ. This CDR3 comprises 16 residues. CDR3 region: CASSQDSGSGRETQYF. The CDR3, as DNA: TGTGCCAGCAGCCAAGACTCAGGTAGCGGGAGAGAGACCCAGTACTTC.

This chain connects TRBV5-1 to TRBJ1-2, with D maybe TRBD1 (5 bases). The length of the CDR3 is 16 residues. V gave up 1 base and J gave up 0 bases, with 13 bases separating them. The germline gives CDR1 SGHRS, CDR2 YFSETQ. CDR3 nucleotides: TGCGCCAGCAGCTTGACGGGGGAAGGAGCTAACTATGGCTACACCTTC. Translating it yields CASSLTGEGANYGYTF.

This clone was found once. The chain uses TRBV7-9 and TRBJ2-2; TRBD1 aligns across 7 bases. Germline V gene sequence: CDR1 SEHNR, CDR2 FQNEAQ (reference sequence). After removal of 5 bases from V and 1 base from J, the junction contained 1 base not matched to a gene. This CDR3 has 14 residues. The CDR3 DNA sequence: TGTGCCAGCAGCCGACAGGGGAACACCGGGGAGCTGTTTTTT. Translating gives CASSRQGNTGELFF.

As to this clone: The same CDR3 also results from other DNA sequences found in this sample. The CDR3 loop is CASSFGGSTEAFF. CDR3 in DNA: TGTGCCAGCAGCTTTGGGGGGAGCACTGAAGCTTTCTTT. The V and J genes are TRBV7-9 and TRBJ1-1; a weak D match, TRBD1 (5 bases). The CDR3 length is 13 residues. The V end lost 3 bases, the J end lost 4 bases, and 9 bases lay between the germline ends. Germline-derived CDR1 and CDR2 are SEHNR and FQNEAQ (reference sequence).

The chain recombines TRBV5-6 with TRBJ2-1; a weak D match, TRBD2 (5 bases). The CDR3 sequence is 14 residues long. Trimming removed 1 base at V and 6 bases at J, with 11 bases between. Germline values: CDR1 SGHDT, CDR2 YYEEEE. CDR3 protein: CASSLSIARNEQFF. CDR3 nucleotide sequence: TGTGCCAGCAGCTTGTCGATAGCGCGCAATGAGCAGTTCTTC.

The DNA for the CDR3 is TGTGCCAGCAGTCCAAGACAGGGTGACCGTGAAAAACTGTTTTTT. This encodes CASSPRQGDREKLFF. The chain recombines TRBV25-1 with TRBJ1-4, with TRBD1 matching over 7 bases. From germline, CDR1 is MGHDK and CDR2 SYGVNS. The V segment lost 5 bases and the J segment 7 bases; nucleotides outside the gene matches: 10. The CDR3 is made up of 15 amino acids.

Comment on this clone: Sequence at one end of the junction differs from germline and may be a read error. The rearrangement joins TRBV7-7 to TRBJ1-1; no clear D gene. The CDR3 loop spans 13 amino acids. CDR1 and CDR2 (germline): SSHAT, FNYEAQ (reference sequence). The CDR3 reads CASSFLRGTEAFF. CDR3 DNA sequence: TGTGCTAGCAGCTTTCTCCGGGGCACTGAAGCTTTCTTT. Combining the CDR3 with reference TRBV7-7 and TRBJ1-1 gives the whole variable domain GAGVSQSPRYKVTKRGQDVTLRCDPISSHATLYWYQQALGQGPEFLTYFNYEAQPDKSGLPSDRFSAERPEGSISTLTIQRTEQRDSAMYRCASSFLRGTEAFFGQGTRLTVV.

The chain joins TRBV19 to TRBJ1-2; D unresolved. CDR3 length: 13 residues. Trimming shortened V by 5 bases and J by 3 bases, and 10 bases separated the two germline ends. Germline V CDR1 and CDR2: LNHDA, SQIVND (reference sequence). CDR3 nucleotide sequence: TGTGCCAGTAGTGCAACAGCGGACTATGGCTACACCTTC. Its translation is CASSATADYGYTF.

The chain links TRBV5-5 to TRBJ1-6; 8 bases map to TRBD1. Germline assignment: CDR1 SGHKS and CDR2 YYEKEE (reference sequence). The CDR3 is 15 amino acids. V dropped 1 base and J dropped 6; count of bases not matched to a gene: 3. The CDR3 here is CASSLRDRGNSPLHF. CDR3 bases: TGTGCCAGCAGCTTGAGAGACAGGGGTAATTCACCCCTCCACTTT.

This chain links TRBV2 with TRBJ2-5, with 7 bases fitting TRBD2. Germline CDR1 reads SNHLY; CDR2 reads FYNNEI. V shed 7 bases and J 5 bases; nucleotides not matched to a gene: 7. The CDR3 has 13 residues. CDR3 in DNA: TGTGCCAGCACTGCGGGAGAAGGGGAGACCCAGTACTTC. Its protein product is CASTAGEGETQYF.

J is TRBJ1-1 and V is TRBV6-1; D is ambiguous. CDR3 size: 13 residues. The V end was cut by 6 bases, the J end by 3 bases, with 11 bases between. Germline values: CDR1 MNHNS, CDR2 SASEGT. CDR3 coding DNA: TGTGCCAGCAGGGAGGACGCGGACACTGAAGCTTTCTTT. Protein: CASREDADTEAFF.

This clone was counted only a few times. The chain uses TRBV5-5 and TRBJ1-4; D ambiguous. Trimming cost V 0 bases and J 5 bases, with 14 bases left between them. Germline CDR1 and CDR2: SGHKS and YYEKEE (reference sequence). The CDR3 is 16 amino acids. Here the CDR3 reads CASSLVSPPRNEKLFF. Written as DNA, the CDR3 is TGTGCCAGCAGCTTGGTTTCTCCACCTCGGAATGAAAAACTGTTTTTT.

The J gene is TRBJ1-6, the V gene TRBV15; TRBD1 is a possible D gene (6 bases). The CDR3 runs 15 residues. Germline CDR1 LNHNV, CDR2 YYDKDF (reference sequence). V was cut by 0 bases and J by 9 bases, with 12 bases left in between. DNA of the CDR3: TGTGCCACCAGCAGAGAACGGGGGGCGAGTTCACCCCTCCACTTT. This encodes CATSRERGASSPLHF.